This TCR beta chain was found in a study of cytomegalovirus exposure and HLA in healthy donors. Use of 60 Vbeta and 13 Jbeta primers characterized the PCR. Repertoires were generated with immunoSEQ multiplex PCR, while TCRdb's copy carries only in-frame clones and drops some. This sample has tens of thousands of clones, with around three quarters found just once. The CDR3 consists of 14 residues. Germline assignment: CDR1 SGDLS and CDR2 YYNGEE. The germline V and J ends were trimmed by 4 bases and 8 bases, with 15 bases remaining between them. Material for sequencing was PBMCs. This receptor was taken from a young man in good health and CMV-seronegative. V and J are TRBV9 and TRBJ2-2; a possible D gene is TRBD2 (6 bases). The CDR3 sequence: CASSRSGALGELFF. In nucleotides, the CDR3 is TGTGCCAGCAGCCGATCGGGAGCTTTGGGGGAGCTGTTTTTT.